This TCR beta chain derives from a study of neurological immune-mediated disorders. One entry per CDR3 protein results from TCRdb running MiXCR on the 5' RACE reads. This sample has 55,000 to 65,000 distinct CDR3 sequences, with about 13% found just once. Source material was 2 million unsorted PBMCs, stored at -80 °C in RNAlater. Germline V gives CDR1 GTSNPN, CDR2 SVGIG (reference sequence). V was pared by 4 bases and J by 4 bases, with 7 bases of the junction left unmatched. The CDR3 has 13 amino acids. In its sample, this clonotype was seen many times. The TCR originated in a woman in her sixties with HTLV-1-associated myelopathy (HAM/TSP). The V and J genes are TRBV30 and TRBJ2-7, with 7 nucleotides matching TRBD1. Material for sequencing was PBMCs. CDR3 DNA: TGTGCCTGGAAGACAGGGCAAAAGTACGAGCAGTACTTC. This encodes CAWKTGQKYEQYF.